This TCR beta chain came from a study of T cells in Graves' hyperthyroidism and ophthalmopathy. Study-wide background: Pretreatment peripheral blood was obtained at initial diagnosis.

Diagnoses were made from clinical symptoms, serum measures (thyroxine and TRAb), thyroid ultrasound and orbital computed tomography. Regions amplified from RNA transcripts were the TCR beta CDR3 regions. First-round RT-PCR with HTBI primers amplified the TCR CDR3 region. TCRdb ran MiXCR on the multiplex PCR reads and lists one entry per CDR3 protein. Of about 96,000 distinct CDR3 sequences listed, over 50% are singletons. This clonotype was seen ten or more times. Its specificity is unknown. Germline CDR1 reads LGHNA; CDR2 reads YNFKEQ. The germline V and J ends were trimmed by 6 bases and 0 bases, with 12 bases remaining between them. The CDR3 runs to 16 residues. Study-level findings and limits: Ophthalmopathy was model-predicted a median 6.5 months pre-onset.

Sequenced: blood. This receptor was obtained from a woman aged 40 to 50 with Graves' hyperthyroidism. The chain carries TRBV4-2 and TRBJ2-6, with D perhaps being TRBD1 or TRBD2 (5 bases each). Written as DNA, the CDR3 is TGTGCCAGCAGTAGAGGGGATCCCTCTGGGGCCAACGTCCTGACTTTC. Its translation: CASSRGDPSGANVLTF.